This TCR beta chain was identified during a study of cytomegalovirus exposure and HLA in healthy donors. Study-wide results and limits: Several top significant clusters appeared, in a later analysis, to be linked to common viral pathogens. Earlier analysis looked at TCR beta V segments, and most were productive about 90% or about 30% of the time.

This clone was detected only a few times. What it binds is unknown. CDR3 size: 15 residues. V lost 2 bases, J lost 4 bases, and 13 bases lay in between. Germline CDR1 is SGHDT and CDR2 is YYEEEE. The PCR ran on 60 Vbeta and 13 Jbeta primers. TCRdb's copy holds only in-frame clones and misses some; the assay was immunoSEQ multiplex PCR. Altogether some 150,000 clones are present, over 75% being singletons, with the ten largest covering approximately 2%. This chain joins TRBV5-6 and TRBJ1-5; the D gene is possibly TRBD1 (5 bases). This TCR came from a man aged 25-45 years in good health and CMV-seronegative. Sequencing was carried out using PBMCs. This CDR3 reads CASSLNFRENQPQHF. The CDR3, as DNA: TGTGCCAGCAGCTTAAATTTCAGGGAAAATCAGCCCCAGCATTTT.